The 19 T cell receptor beta chains below were found in one sample sequenced in a study of T cell changes during pregnancy in multiple sclerosis. Clones were read by immunoSEQ multiplex PCR, and TCRdb kept only the in-frame ones, dropping some. Of about 98,000 clones listed, about 90% are singletons. The sample was peripheral blood, taken after pregnancy. The origin of the receptors is a female donor in good health, enrolled as a control in a pregnancy study.

This rearrangement joins TRBV6-5 to TRBJ2-5; D gene ambiguous. CDR3 length equals 15 residues. Trimming cost V 6 bases and J 5 bases, with 19 bases left between them. Germline CDR1 and CDR2: MNHEY and SVGAGI. The CDR3 nucleotides are TGTGCCAGCAGACCCCACCTAAGCGTACGGGAGACCCAGTACTTC. Amino acid sequence: CASRPHLSVRETQYF.

V usage is TRBV4-1 and J usage is TRBJ2-5, with D perhaps matching TRBD2 (6 bases). Trimming removed 3 bases from V and 2 bases from J, with 13 bases in between. The CDR3 contains 15 residues. The germline gives CDR1 MGHRA, CDR2 YSYEKL. The CDR3 DNA reads TGCGCCAGCAGCCAGGGTCGGGACTCTCAAGAGACCCAGTACTTC. It translates to CASSQGRDSQETQYF.

This chain connects TRBV7-9 to TRBJ1-1; D might be TRBD1 (5 bases). Germline V gene data show CDR1 as SEHNR and CDR2 as FQNEAQ (reference sequence). The CDR3 has 13 amino acids. Trimming took off 8 bases at V and 1 base at J, with 11 bases between the two ends. DNA of the CDR3: TGTGCCAGCGTCGACAGCCCGAACACTGAAGCTTTCTTT. Translation: CASVDSPNTEAFF.

The chain uses TRBV2 and TRBJ2-7; D possibly corresponds to TRBD2 (6 bases). Germline CDR1 and CDR2: SNHLY and FYNNEI. Trimming pared 4 bases from V and 3 bases from J, leaving 13 bases between. The CDR3 spans 14 residues. CDR3 sequence (DNA): TGTGCCAGCAGTGTGAGGGTAGCGGACTACGAGCAGTACTTC. Residues: CASSVRVADYEQYF.

The chain is built from TRBV9 and TRBJ2-1, with D hard to call. The CDR3 covers 12 residues. Per the germline V gene, CDR1 is SGDLS and CDR2 is YYNGEE. The V end was cut by 7 bases, the J end by 5 bases, with 10 bases between. In nucleotides, the CDR3 is TGTGCCAGCCCCCCCCTCGACAATGAGCAGTTCTTC. This sequence encodes CASPPLDNEQFF.

The chain is built from TRBV28 and TRBJ2-2; 7 positions agree with TRBD1. The germline V gene encodes CDR1 MDHEN and CDR2 SYDVKM. The CDR3 has 17 amino acids. The J segment lost 4 bases and the V segment lost 2 bases, leaving 10 bases of the junction unmatched. CDR3 sequence (DNA): TGTGCCAGCAGTTTAGATACCGGGACAGTGAGCACCGGGGAGCTGTTTTTT. It is translated as CASSLDTGTVSTGELFF.

The V gene is TRBV30, the J gene TRBJ1-5; D perhaps matches TRBD1 (6 bases). The CDR3 is 14 residues long. The V gene's germline CDR1 is GTSNPN and CDR2 SVGIG (reference sequence). The V gene lost 4 bases and the J gene lost 9 bases, with 19 bases spanning the gap. CDR3 loop: CAWNIGGGLGPQHF. In nucleotides, the CDR3 is TGTGCCTGGAACATAGGGGGGGGGCTTGGGCCCCAGCATTTT.

The V call is TRBV28, the J call TRBJ2-7, with TRBD1 identical over 8 bases. Germline V CDR1 and CDR2: MDHEN, SYDVKM. The CDR3 spans 14 residues. V lost 3 bases and J lost 6; bases outside the gene matches: 7. The CDR3 region is CASSFPGGLLEQYF. The CDR3 coding sequence is TGTGCCAGCAGTTTCCCAGGGGGCCTCCTCGAGCAGTACTTC.

The V call is TRBV7-2, the J call TRBJ2-1; 8 bases are a match to TRBD1. Trimming at V came to 5 bases and at J to 12 bases, leaving 9 bases not matched to a gene. The CDR3 has 13 residues. Germline V gene data show CDR1 as SGHTA and CDR2 as FQGNSA. CDR3 DNA sequence: TGTGCCAGCAGCGGGGGGCAGGGGACAGGGCAGTTCTTC. It is translated as CASSGGQGTGQFF. The full variable domain, rest sourced from reference TRBV7-2 and TRBJ2-1, is GAGVSQSPSNKVTEKGKDVELRCDPISGHTALYWYRQSLGQGLEFLIYFQGNSAPDKSGLPSDRFSAERTGGSVSTLTIQRTQQEDSAVYLCASSGGQGTGQFFGPGTRLTVL.

The chain has TRBV29-1 and TRBJ2-7, with 10 positions matching TRBD2. The germline CDR1 and CDR2 sequences are SQVTM and ANQGSEA. CDR3 length: 14 amino acids. The ends lost 7 bases at V and 3 bases at J; junction bases unmatched: 9. CDR3 in amino acids: CSAVSGRGIYEQYF. The CDR3 region has the DNA TGCAGCGCCGTCAGCGGGAGGGGGATCTACGAGCAGTACTTC.

V usage is TRBV7-2 and J usage is TRBJ1-2; perhaps TRBD1 as D (6 bases). The germline V gene has CDR1 SGHTA and CDR2 FQGNSA. The V and J ends lost 5 bases and 4 bases respectively, with 14 bases between them. The CDR3 contains 14 residues. The CDR3 protein is CASSGSGQSYGYTF. The CDR3 DNA is TGTGCCAGCAGCGGTTCGGGACAAAGCTATGGCTACACCTTC.

The gene calls are TRBV19 and TRBJ2-1, with 7 nucleotides matching TRBD2. V shed 6 bases and J 1 base; nucleotides not matched to a gene: 9. Per germline, CDR1 LNHDA and CDR2 SQIVND (reference sequence). The CDR3 sequence is 16 residues long. The CDR3 loop reads CASSRLATTSYNEQFF. Written as DNA, the CDR3 is TGTGCCAGTAGCCGACTAGCTACAACTTCCTACAATGAGCAGTTCTTC. Supplemented by reference TRBV19 and TRBJ2-1, the full variable domain reads DGGITQSPKYLFRKEGQNVTLSCEQNLNHDAMYWYRQDPGQGLRLIYYSQIVNDFQKGDIAEGYSVSREKKESFPLTVTSAQKNPTAFYLCASSRLATTSYNEQFFGPGTRLTVL.

This rearrangement joins TRBV2 to TRBJ1-2, with TRBD1 identical over 8 bases. V shed 6 bases, J shed 5 bases, and the junction held 8 bases outside the gene matches. The CDR3 extends over 14 amino acids. Germline V gene lookup returns CDR1 SNHLY and CDR2 FYNNEI. In nucleotides, the CDR3 is TGTGCCAGCAGGGACAGGGCCATTCGATATGGCTACACCTTC. This codes for CASRDRAIRYGYTF. Based on the CDR3 plus reference TRBV2 and TRBJ1-2, the full variable domain is EPEVTQTPSHQVTQMGQEVILRCVPISNHLYFYWYRQILGQKVEFLVSFYNNEISEKSEIFDDQFSVERPDGSNFTLKIRSTKLEDSAMYFCASRDRAIRYGYTFGSGTRLTVV.

The V and J genes are TRBV5-5 and TRBJ2-2, with no clear D. CDR3 length: 12 amino acids. The V end lost 3 bases, the J end lost 3 bases, and 3 bases lay between the germline ends. Germline-derived CDR1 and CDR2 are SGHKS and YYEKEE (reference sequence). This CDR3 reads CASSSYTGELFF. DNA for the CDR3: TGTGCCAGCAGCTCATACACCGGGGAGCTGTTTTTT.

This chain joins TRBV15 and TRBJ2-7; 11 nucleotides align to TRBD2. There are 15 residues in the CDR3. Losses at the gene ends were 0 bases for V and 3 bases for J; bases not matched to a gene: 1. Germline assignment: CDR1 LNHNV and CDR2 YYDKDF (reference sequence). As DNA, the CDR3 is TGTGCCACCAGCAGAGATACTAGCGGGAGCTACGAGCAGTACTTC. This gives the protein CATSRDTSGSYEQYF.

The CDR3: CASRRQGNPSGNTIYF. DNA for the CDR3: TGTGCCAGCAGACGACAGGGGAACCCTTCTGGAAACACCATATATTTT. The V and J genes are TRBV7-9 and TRBJ1-3; 8 positions agree with TRBD1. V was pared by 6 bases and J by 1 base, with 8 bases of the junction left unmatched. The CDR3 totals 16 residues. The germline V gene encodes CDR1 SEHNR and CDR2 FQNEAQ (reference sequence).

The chain has TRBV7-8 and TRBJ2-5, with TRBD1 as a possible D gene (5 bases). From germline, CDR1 is SGHVS and CDR2 FQNEAQ. CDR3 length equals 14 residues. With 2 bases removed from V and 3 bases from J, the gap between germline ends came to 10 bases. The CDR3 nucleotides are TGTGCCAGCAGCTTAAAGGGGCTGAAAGAGACCCAGTACTTC. Amino acids: CASSLKGLKETQYF. The full variable domain, with the rest looked up from reference TRBV7-8 and TRBJ2-5, is GAGVSQSPRYKVAKRGQDVALRCDPISGHVSLFWYQQALGQGPEFLTYFQNEAQLDKSGLPSDRFFAERPEGSVSTLKIQRTQQEDSAVYLCASSLKGLKETQYFGPGTRLLVL.

The chain is built from TRBV5-4 and TRBJ2-7; a weak D match, TRBD1 (6 bases). Trimming pared 0 bases from V and 0 bases from J, leaving 10 bases between. The germline gives CDR1 SGHNT, CDR2 YYREEE (reference sequence). The CDR3 spans 15 residues. CDR3 DNA sequence: TGTGCCAGCAGCTTGGGTGGGACATCCTCCTACGAGCAGTACTTC. Protein sequence: CASSLGGTSSYEQYF.

This rearrangement joins TRBV7-9 to TRBJ2-7; 14 nucleotides match TRBD2. Germline V gives CDR1 SEHNR, CDR2 FQNEAQ (reference sequence). V trimming: 5 bases; J trimming: 3 bases; junction bases outside the gene matches: 6. The CDR3 totals 16 residues. CDR3 region: CASSPTSGRAGYEQYF. The CDR3 DNA reads TGTGCCAGCAGCCCGACTAGCGGGAGGGCCGGCTACGAGCAGTACTTC.